This T cell receptor (beta chain) was found in a study of T cells in Graves' hyperthyroidism and ophthalmopathy. This clonotype occurred once. Germline trimming cut 3 bases from V and 3 bases from J; bases unmatched to any gene: 9. Germline CDR1 KGHSH, CDR2 LQKENI. The CDR3 runs to 16 residues. It was RNA transcripts that yielded the amplified TCR beta CDR3 regions. During a first-round RT-PCR of the TCR CDR3, the HTBI primer set was used. TCRdb itself ran the multiplex PCR reads through MiXCR, one entry per CDR3 protein. The sample lists hundreds of thousands of distinct CDR3 sequences; under 15% were seen once.

This receptor was obtained from a woman in her thirties or forties with Graves' ophthalmopathy. The specimen sequenced was blood. The chain carries TRBV18 and TRBJ2-7; TRBD1 matches 9 bases. CDR3 nucleotide sequence: TGTGCCAGCTCACCGAAGAACAGGGGGCGAATCTACGAGCAGTACTTC. Encoded protein: CASSPKNRGRIYEQYF.